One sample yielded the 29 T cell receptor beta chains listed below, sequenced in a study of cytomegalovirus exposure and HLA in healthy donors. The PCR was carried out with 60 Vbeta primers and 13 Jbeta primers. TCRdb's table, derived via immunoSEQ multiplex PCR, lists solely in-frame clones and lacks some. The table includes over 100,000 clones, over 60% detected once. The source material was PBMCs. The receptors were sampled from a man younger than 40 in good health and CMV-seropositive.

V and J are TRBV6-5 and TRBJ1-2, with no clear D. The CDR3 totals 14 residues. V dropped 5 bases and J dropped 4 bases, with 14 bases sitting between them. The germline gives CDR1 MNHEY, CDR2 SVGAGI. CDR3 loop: CASSTRRTSYGYTF. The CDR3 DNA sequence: TGTGCCAGCAGTACGCGACGGACTTCCTATGGCTACACCTTC.

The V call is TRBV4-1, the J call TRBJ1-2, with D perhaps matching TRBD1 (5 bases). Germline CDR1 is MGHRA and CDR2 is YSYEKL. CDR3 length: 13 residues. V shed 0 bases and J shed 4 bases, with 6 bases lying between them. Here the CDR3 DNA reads TGCGCCAGCAGCCAAGATGGGGCCTATGGCTACACCTTC. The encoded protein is CASSQDGAYGYTF.

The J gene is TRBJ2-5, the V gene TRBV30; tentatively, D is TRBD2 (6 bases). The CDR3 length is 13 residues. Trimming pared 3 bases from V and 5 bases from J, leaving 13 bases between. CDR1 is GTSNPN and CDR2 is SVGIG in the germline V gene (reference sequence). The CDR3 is CAWRASAPETQYF. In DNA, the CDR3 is TGTGCCTGGAGAGCTAGCGCGCCGGAGACCCAGTACTTC.

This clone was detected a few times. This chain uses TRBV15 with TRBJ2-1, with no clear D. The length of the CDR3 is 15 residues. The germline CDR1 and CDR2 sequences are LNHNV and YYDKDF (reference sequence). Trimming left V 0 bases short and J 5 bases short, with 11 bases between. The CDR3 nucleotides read TGTGCCACCAGCAGAGAACGGTCGAGGCACAATGAGCAGTTCTTC. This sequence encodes CATSRERSRHNEQFF. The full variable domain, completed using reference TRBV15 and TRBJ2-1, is DAMVIQNPRYQVTQFGKPVTLSCSQTLNHNVMYWYQQKSSQAPKLLFHYYDKDFNNEADTPDNFQSRRPNTSFCFLDIRSPGLGDTAMYLCATSRERSRHNEQFFGPGTRLTVL.

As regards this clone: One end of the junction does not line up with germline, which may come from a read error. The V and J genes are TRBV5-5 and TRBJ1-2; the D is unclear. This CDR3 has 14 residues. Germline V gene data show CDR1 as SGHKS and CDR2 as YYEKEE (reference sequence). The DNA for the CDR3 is TGTGCCAGCAGTCTACGGGTGACTAACTATGGCTACCCCTTC. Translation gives CASSLRVTNYGYPF.

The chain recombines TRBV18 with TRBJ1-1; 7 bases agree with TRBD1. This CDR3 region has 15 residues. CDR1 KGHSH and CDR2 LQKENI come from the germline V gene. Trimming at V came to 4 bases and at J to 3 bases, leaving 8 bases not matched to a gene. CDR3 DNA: TGTGCCAGCTCACGGGCAGGGGGTGGGGACACTGAAGCTTTCTTT. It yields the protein CASSRAGGGDTEAFF.

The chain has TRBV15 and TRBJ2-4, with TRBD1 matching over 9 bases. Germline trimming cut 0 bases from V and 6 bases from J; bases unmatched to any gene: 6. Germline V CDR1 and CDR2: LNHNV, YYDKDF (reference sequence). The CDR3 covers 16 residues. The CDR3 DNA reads TGTGCCACCAGCAGAGAAAGGGGACAGGGAAGAAACATTCAGTACTTC. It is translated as CATSRERGQGRNIQYF.

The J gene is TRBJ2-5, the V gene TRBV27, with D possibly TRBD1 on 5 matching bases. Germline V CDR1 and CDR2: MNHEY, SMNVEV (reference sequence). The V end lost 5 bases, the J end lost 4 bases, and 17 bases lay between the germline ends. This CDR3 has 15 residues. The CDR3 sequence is CASSPLDNLGETQYF. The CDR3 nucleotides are TGTGCCAGCAGTCCCTTGGACAACTTAGGAGAGACCCAGTACTTC.

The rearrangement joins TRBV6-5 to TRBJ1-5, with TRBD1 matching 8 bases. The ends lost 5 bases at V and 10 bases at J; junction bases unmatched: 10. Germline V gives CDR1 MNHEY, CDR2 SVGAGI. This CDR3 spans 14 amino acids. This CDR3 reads CASSRRDRRTPQHF. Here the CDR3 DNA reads TGTGCCAGCAGTCGCCGGGACAGGCGCACCCCCCAGCATTTT.

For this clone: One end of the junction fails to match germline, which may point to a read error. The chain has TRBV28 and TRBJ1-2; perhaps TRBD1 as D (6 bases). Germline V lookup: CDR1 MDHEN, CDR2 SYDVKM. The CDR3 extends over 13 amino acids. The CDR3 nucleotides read TGTGCCAGCAGCCTCAGAAGGTCGGGGGGCTACCCCTTC. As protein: CASSLRRSGGYPF.

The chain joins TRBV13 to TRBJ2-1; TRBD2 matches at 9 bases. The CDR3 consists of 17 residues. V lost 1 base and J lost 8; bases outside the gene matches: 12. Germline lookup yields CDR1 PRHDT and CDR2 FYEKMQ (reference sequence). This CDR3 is CASSLEEAGGTVHEQFF. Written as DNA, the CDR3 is TGTGCCAGCAGCTTAGAGGAAGCGGGGGGCACCGTCCATGAGCAGTTCTTC.

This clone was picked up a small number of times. The CDR3 loop is CASSELRGNGDEQYF. Here the CDR3 DNA reads TGTGCCAGCAGTGAACTCCGGGGGAACGGGGACGAGCAGTACTTC. The rearrangement uses TRBV6-1 and TRBJ2-7; D is possibly TRBD2 (6 bases). There are 15 residues in the CDR3. Trimming took off 2 bases at V and 5 bases at J, with 16 bases between the two ends. Germline loops: CDR1 MNHNS, CDR2 SASEGT.

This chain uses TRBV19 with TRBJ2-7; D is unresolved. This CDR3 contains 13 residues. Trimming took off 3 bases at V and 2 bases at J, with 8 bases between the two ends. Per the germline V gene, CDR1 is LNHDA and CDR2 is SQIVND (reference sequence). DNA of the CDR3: TGTGCCAGTAGTATGACTGTGGCCTACGAGCAGTACTTC. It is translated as CASSMTVAYEQYF. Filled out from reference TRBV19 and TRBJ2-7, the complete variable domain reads DGGITQSPKYLFRKEGQNVTLSCEQNLNHDAMYWYRQDPGQGLRLIYYSQIVNDFQKGDIAEGYSVSREKKESFPLTVTSAQKNPTAFYLCASSMTVAYEQYFGPGTRLTVT.

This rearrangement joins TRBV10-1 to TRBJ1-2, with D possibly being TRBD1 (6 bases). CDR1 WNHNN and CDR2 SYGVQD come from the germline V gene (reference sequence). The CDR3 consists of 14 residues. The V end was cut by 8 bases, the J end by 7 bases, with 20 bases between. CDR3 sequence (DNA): TGCGCCAGCCATAGGGGGGAGGGCCCAAGTGGCTACACCTTC. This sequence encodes CASHRGEGPSGYTF.

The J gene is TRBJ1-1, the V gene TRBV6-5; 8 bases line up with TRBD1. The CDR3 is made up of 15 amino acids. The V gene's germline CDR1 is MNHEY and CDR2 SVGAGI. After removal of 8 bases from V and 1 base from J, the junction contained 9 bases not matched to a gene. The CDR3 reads CASEGTGTGNTEAFF. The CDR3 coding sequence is TGTGCCAGCGAAGGCACTGGGACAGGGAACACTGAAGCTTTCTTT.

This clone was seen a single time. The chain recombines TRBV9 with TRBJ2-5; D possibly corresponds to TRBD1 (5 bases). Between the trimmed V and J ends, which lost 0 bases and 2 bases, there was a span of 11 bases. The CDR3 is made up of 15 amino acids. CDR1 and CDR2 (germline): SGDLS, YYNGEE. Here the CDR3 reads CASSVAPTVQETQYF. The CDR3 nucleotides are TGTGCCAGCAGCGTAGCCCCGACAGTTCAAGAGACCCAGTACTTC. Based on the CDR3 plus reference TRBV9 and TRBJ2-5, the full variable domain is DSGVTQTPKHLITATGQRVTLRCSPRSGDLSVYWYQQSLDQGLQFLIQYYNGEERAKGNILERFSAQQFPDLHSELNLSSLELGDSALYFCASSVAPTVQETQYFGPGTRLLVL.

CDR3 sequence: CSVPGQGNNSPLHF. The CDR3 DNA follows: TGCAGCGTGCCTGGACAGGGAAATAATTCACCCCTCCACTTT. The chain uses TRBV29-1 and TRBJ1-6, with 8 bases lining up with TRBD1. Germline CDR1 and CDR2: SQVTM and ANQGSEA. V trimming: 6 bases; J trimming: 5 bases; junction bases outside the gene matches: 6. The CDR3 is 14 amino acids. The variable domain in full, with the rest retrieved from reference TRBV29-1 and TRBJ1-6, is SAVISQKPSRDICQRGTSLTIQCQVDSQVTMMFWYRQQPGQSLTLIATANQGSEATYESGFVIDKFPISRPNLTFSTLTVSNMSPEDSSIYLCSVPGQGNNSPLHFGNGTRLTVT.

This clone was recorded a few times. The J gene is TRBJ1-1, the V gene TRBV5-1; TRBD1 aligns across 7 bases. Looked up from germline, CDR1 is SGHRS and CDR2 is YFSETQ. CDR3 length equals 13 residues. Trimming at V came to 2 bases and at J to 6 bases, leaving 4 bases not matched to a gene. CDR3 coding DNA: TGCGCCAGCAGCTTACAGGGGAAGCCTGAAGCTTTCTTT. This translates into CASSLQGKPEAFF. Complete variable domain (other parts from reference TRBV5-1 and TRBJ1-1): KAGVTQTPRYLIKTRGQQVTLSCSPISGHRSVSWYQQTPGQGLQFLFEYFSETQRNKGNFPGRFSGRQFSNSRSEMNVSTLELGDSALYLCASSLQGKPEAFFGQGTRLTVV.

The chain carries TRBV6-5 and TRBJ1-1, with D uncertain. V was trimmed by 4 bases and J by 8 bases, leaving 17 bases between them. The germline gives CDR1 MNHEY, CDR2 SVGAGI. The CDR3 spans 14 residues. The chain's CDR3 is CASSSSRIIGEAFF. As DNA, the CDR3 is TGTGCCAGCAGTTCCAGCCGGATAATCGGGGAAGCTTTCTTT.

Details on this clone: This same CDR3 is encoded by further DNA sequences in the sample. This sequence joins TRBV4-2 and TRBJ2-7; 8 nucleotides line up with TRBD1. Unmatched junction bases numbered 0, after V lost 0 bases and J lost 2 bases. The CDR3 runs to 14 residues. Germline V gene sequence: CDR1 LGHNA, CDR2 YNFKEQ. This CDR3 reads CASSQEDRAYEQYF. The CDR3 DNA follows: TGTGCCAGCAGCCAAGAGGACAGGGCCTACGAGCAGTACTTC.

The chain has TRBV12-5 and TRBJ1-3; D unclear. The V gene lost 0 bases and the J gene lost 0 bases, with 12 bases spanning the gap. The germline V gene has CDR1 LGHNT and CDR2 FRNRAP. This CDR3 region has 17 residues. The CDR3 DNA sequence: TGTGCTAGTGGTTTGGTACTTGACAATAGCTCTGGAAACACCATATATTTT. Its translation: CASGLVLDNSSGNTIYF.

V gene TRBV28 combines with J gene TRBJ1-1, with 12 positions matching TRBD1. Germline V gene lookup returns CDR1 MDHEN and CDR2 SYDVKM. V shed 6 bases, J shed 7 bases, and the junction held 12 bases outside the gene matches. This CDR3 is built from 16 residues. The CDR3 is CASRPPTGTGGFEAFF. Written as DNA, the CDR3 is TGTGCCAGCAGACCACCTACCGGGACAGGGGGCTTTGAAGCTTTCTTT.

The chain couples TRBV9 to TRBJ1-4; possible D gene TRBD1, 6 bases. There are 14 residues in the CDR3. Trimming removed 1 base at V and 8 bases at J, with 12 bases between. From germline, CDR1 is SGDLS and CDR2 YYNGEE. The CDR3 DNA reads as TGTGCCAGCAGCGTACGGGGGGCGCGCGAAAAACTGTTTTTT. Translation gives CASSVRGAREKLFF.

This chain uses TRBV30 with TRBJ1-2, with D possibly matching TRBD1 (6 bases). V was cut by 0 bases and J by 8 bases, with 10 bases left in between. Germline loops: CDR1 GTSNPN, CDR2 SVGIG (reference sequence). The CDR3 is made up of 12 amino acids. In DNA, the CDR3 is TGTGCCTGGAGTGTATACAGGGAGGGCTACACCTTC. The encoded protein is CAWSVYREGYTF.

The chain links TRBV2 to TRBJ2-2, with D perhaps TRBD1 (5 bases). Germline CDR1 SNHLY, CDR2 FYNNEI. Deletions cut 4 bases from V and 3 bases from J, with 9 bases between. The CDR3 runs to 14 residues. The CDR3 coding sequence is TGTGCCAGCAGTGGCAGCAGGGACACCGGGGAGCTGTTTTTT. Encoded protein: CASSGSRDTGELFF.

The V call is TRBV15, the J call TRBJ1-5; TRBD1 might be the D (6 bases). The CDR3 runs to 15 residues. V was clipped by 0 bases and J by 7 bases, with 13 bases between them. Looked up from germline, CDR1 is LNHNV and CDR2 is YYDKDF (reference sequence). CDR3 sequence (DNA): TGTGCCACCAGCAGAGACGGACAGTGGGTGCAGCCCCAGCATTTT. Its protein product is CATSRDGQWVQPQHF. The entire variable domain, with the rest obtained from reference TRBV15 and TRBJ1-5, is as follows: DAMVIQNPRYQVTQFGKPVTLSCSQTLNHNVMYWYQQKSSQAPKLLFHYYDKDFNNEADTPDNFQSRRPNTSFCFLDIRSPGLGDTAMYLCATSRDGQWVQPQHFGDGTRLSIL.

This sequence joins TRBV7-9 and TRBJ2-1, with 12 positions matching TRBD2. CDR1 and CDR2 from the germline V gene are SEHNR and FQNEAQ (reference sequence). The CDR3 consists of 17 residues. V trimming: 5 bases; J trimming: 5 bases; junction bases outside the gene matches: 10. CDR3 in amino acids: CASSPTLLAGGHNEQFF. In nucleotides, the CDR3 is TGTGCCAGCAGCCCGACACTACTAGCGGGGGGCCACAATGAGCAGTTCTTC.

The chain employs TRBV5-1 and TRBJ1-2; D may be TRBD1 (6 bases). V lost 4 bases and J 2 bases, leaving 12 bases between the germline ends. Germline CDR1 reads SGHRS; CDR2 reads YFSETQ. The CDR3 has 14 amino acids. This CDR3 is CASSRRGGNYGYTF. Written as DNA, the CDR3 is TGCGCCAGCAGCCGCCGAGGGGGAAACTATGGCTACACCTTC.

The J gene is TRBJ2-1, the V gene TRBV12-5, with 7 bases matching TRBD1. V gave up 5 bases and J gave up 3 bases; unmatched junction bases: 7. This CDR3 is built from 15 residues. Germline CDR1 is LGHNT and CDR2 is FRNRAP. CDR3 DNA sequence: TGTGCTAGTGGTCCAGACAGGGCTTACTACAATGAGCAGTTCTTC. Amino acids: CASGPDRAYYNEQFF.